The 9 T cell receptor beta chains below come from one sample, sequenced in a study of T-cell memory formation after mild COVID-19. TCRdb itself ran the 5' RACE reads through MiXCR, one entry per CDR3 protein. The sample has some 7,100 distinct CDR3 sequences; about 61% are singletons. The sequenced material came from PBMCs or a T cell subset sorted from them (not recorded which). All receptors derive from an adult who had mild COVID-19 (a few samples of this study predate the infection). Cell type and time point are not known.

The rearrangement links TRBV20-1 to TRBJ2-2, with D maybe TRBD2 (7 bases). Trimming shortened V by 2 bases and J by 3 bases, and 13 bases separated the two germline ends. Germline V gene data show CDR1 as DFQATT and CDR2 as SNEGSKA (reference sequence). This CDR3 comprises 15 residues. The CDR3 DNA reads as TGCAGTGCTAGATCTGCGGGGGCCTACACCGGGGAGCTGTTTTTT. The encoded protein is CSARSAGAYTGELFF.

The rearrangement links TRBV20-1 to TRBJ2-7; 8 nucleotides line up with TRBD2. The CDR3 contains 16 residues. CDR1 and CDR2 from the germline V gene are DFQATT and SNEGSKA (reference sequence). J was trimmed by 3 bases and V by 0 bases; bases with no gene match: 10. CDR3 residues: CSARDPAGAIYYEQYF. As DNA, the CDR3 is TGCAGTGCTAGAGATCCAGCGGGGGCCATATACTACGAGCAGTACTTC.

The chain combines TRBV10-3 with TRBJ2-3; D possibly corresponds to TRBD2 (6 bases). Per the germline V gene, CDR1 is ENHRY and CDR2 is SYGVKD. V gave up 0 bases and J gave up 4 bases, with 14 bases separating them. This CDR3 spans 16 amino acids. The DNA for the CDR3 is TGTGCCATCAGTGAGTCTGGAGGGGATGGGCCAGATACGCAGTATTTT. Residues: CAISESGGDGPDTQYF.

This chain connects TRBV30 to TRBJ2-7; 8 bases fit TRBD1. Germline V gene lookup returns CDR1 GTSNPN and CDR2 SVGIG (reference sequence). V lost 4 bases to trimming and J lost 0 bases; unmatched junction nucleotides: 11. The CDR3 sequence is 16 residues long. The CDR3 coding sequence is TGTGCCTGGACGGACAGGGTGATCGGGGGCTCCTACGAGCAGTACTTC. It translates to CAWTDRVIGGSYEQYF.

This clonotype is medium-sized (0.01 to 0.1%) in the sample. The chain carries TRBV28 and TRBJ1-1, with 8 bases lining up with TRBD1. V dropped 4 bases and J dropped 5; count of bases not matched to a gene: 3. CDR3 length: 13 amino acids. The germline CDR1 and CDR2 sequences are MDHEN and SYDVKM. CDR3 sequence reads: CASSSRGLTEAFF. The CDR3 DNA is TGTGCCAGCAGTTCCAGGGGGCTAACTGAAGCTTTCTTT.

V gene TRBV9 combines with J gene TRBJ2-1, with D hard to call. This CDR3 is 13 amino acids long. The germline gives CDR1 SGDLS, CDR2 YYNGEE. The V end lost 3 bases, the J end lost 7 bases, and 11 bases lay between the germline ends. The CDR3: CASSAYPGNEQFF. CDR3 in DNA: TGTGCCAGCAGCGCTTATCCAGGAAATGAGCAGTTCTTC.

This clonotype is labeled as medium-sized (0.01 to 0.1%). This rearrangement joins TRBV29-1 to TRBJ1-4, with 10 bases matching TRBD1. V was pared by 4 bases and J by 8 bases, with 10 bases of the junction left unmatched. Germline CDR1 is SQVTM and CDR2 is ANQGSEA. This CDR3 is 15 amino acids long. For the CDR3, the DNA is TGCAGCGTTGTCCCAACTGGACAGGGGGGGGAAAAACTGTTTTTT. This translates into CSVVPTGQGGEKLFF.

By its share, this clonotype is medium-sized (0.01 to 0.1%). This CDR3 reads CASSLRGLAVAKNIQYF. CDR3 DNA sequence: TGTGCCAGCAGCTTAAGGGGACTAGCGGTAGCCAAAAACATTCAGTACTTC. The gene calls are TRBV11-2 and TRBJ2-4; 11 nucleotides line up with TRBD2. Germline CDR1 is SGHAT and CDR2 is FQNNGV. V lost 2 bases to trimming and J lost 0 bases; unmatched junction nucleotides: 3. The CDR3 sequence is 17 residues long. The full variable domain, its missing parts supplied by reference TRBV11-2 and TRBJ2-4, is EAGVAQSPRYKIIEKRQSVAFWCNPISGHATLYWYQQILGQGPKLLIQFQNNGVVDDSQLPKDRFSAERLKGVDSTLKIQPAKLEDSAVYLCASSLRGLAVAKNIQYFGAGTRLSVL.

In its sample, this clonotype was seen once. V usage is TRBV5-1 and J usage is TRBJ2-7; D call uncertain. Trimming took 0 bases from V and 3 from J, leaving 7 bases between them. The CDR3 is 13 residues long. Germline lookup yields CDR1 SGHRS and CDR2 YFSETQ. CDR3 protein: CASSLGVGYEQYV. The CDR3, as DNA: TGCGCCAGCAGCTTGGGGGTAGGCTACGAGCAGTACGTC.